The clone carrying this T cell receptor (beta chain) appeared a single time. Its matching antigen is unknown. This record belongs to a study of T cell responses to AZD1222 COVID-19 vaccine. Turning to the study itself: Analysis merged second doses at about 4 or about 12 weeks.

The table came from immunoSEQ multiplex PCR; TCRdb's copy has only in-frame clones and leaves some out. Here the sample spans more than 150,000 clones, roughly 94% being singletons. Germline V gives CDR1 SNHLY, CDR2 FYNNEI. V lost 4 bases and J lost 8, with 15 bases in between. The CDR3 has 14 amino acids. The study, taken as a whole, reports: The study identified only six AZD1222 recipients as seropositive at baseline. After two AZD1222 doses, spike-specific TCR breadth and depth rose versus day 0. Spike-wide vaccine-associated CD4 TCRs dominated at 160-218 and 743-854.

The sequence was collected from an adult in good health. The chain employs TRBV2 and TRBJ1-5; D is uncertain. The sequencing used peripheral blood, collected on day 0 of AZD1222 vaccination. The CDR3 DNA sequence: TGTGCCAGCAGTGGGGAAGGCGGCGGGGAGCCCCAGCATTTT. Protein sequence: CASSGEGGGEPQHF.